This T cell receptor (beta chain) was recovered during a study of T cell repertoires in cytomegalovirus infection. About the study: In public TCR beta signatures, there were indications of both CMV infection and matching HLA type.

TCRdb reprocessed the reads via MiXCR and lists one record per CDR3 protein. Of around 77,000 distinct CDR3 sequences detected, 20% to 25% appear once; the ten largest clones hold roughly two thirds. The CDR3 sequence is 15 residues long. Trimming removed 5 bases at V and 2 bases at J, with 13 bases between. Germline V gene lookup returns CDR1 SGHTA and CDR2 FQGTGA. This clonotype turned up a few times. Its specificity is unknown. Study findings and constraints: Cumulative public TCR beta family frequency identified CMV carriers with the relevant HLA.

The starting material was CD8+ T cells from cultured PBMCs, obtained from culture after CMV antigen stimulation. The source is a human donor in good health (CMV status not recorded). Some clones in this sample may be carry-over from other donors' samples. V usage is TRBV7-3 and J usage is TRBJ2-1; D may be TRBD1 (6 bases). The DNA of the CDR3 is TGTGCCAGCAGCCACAAGGACAGCCCCTACAATGAGCAGTTCTTC. This gives the protein CASSHKDSPYNEQFF.